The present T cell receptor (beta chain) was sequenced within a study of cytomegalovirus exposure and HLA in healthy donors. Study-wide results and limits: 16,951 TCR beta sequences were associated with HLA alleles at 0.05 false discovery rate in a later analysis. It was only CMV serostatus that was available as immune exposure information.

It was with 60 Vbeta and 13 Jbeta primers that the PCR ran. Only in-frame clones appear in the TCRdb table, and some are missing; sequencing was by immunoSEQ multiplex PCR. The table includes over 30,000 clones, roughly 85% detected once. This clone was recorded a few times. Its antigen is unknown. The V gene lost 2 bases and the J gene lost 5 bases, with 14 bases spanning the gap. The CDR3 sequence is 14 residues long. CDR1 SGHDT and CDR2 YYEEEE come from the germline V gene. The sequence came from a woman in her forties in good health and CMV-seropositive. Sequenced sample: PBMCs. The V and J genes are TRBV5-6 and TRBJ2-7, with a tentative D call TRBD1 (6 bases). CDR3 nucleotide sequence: TGTGCCAGCAGCTTAAGATACAGGGACAACGAGCAGTACTTC. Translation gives CASSLRYRDNEQYF.